This passage covers 20 T cell receptor beta chains from one sample sequenced in a study of CD4 T cells in relation to SARS-CoV-2 and coronaviruses. Measured with immunoSEQ multiplex PCR; TCRdb has only the in-frame clones, and not every one. The top ten clones hold approximately 0.21% of a sample with 68,000 or so clones, approximately 95% of them seen once. The unexposed donors gave CD4+ T cells in about 2011-2018, prior to COVID-19. Sequencing was carried out using naive CD4+ T cells from PBMCs. Indicated subset: naive CD4+ T cells isolated by negative enrichment. The receptors shown here come from a human donor in good health.

The genes are TRBV18 and TRBJ2-7, with D unclear. Germline CDR1 is KGHSH and CDR2 is LQKENI. V was cut by 2 bases and J by 2 bases, with 10 bases left in between. The CDR3 totals 14 residues. In DNA form, the CDR3 reads TGTGCCAGCTCACCATCGTCACTTACCTACGAGCAGTACTTC. It yields the protein CASSPSSLTYEQYF.

V gene TRBV7-9 combines with J gene TRBJ1-5, with 8 positions matching TRBD1. With V trimmed by 5 bases and J by 7 bases, 16 bases remained unmatched. The CDR3 has 17 residues. The germline V gene has CDR1 SEHNR and CDR2 FQNEAQ (reference sequence). The CDR3: CASSPLGGQGRNQPQHF. CDR3 sequence (DNA): TGTGCCAGCAGCCCCTTGGGTGGACAGGGCAGGAACCAGCCCCAGCATTTT.

This rearrangement joins TRBV30 to TRBJ1-3; D ambiguous. V lost 0 bases and J lost 7, with 10 bases in between. This CDR3 region has 13 residues. The germline CDR1 and CDR2 sequences are GTSNPN and SVGIG (reference sequence). The CDR3 here is CAWSVMMGNTIYF. The CDR3 bases are TGTGCCTGGAGTGTAATGATGGGCAACACCATATATTTT.

This rearrangement joins TRBV11-2 to TRBJ2-1, with no clear D. CDR1 SGHAT and CDR2 FQNNGV come from the germline V gene. V lost 4 bases, J lost 7 bases, and 14 bases lay in between. The CDR3 totals 14 residues. As DNA, the CDR3 is TGTGCCAGCAGCTCTAATCCACAGTTTAATGAGCAGTTCTTC. Encoded protein: CASSSNPQFNEQFF.

The rearrangement uses TRBV7-9 and TRBJ2-7, with D tentatively TRBD1 (5 bases). CDR3 length equals 17 residues. Germline V CDR1 and CDR2: SEHNR, FQNEAQ (reference sequence). Trimming took off 8 bases at V and 2 bases at J, with 25 bases between the two ends. The CDR3 DNA follows: TGTGCCAGCGCGCCGGAGCCTCGGCAGGGTCAAACCTACGAGCAGTACTTC. As protein: CASAPEPRQGQTYEQYF.

The gene calls are TRBV18 and TRBJ1-2; D is ambiguous. Per the germline V gene, CDR1 is KGHSH and CDR2 is LQKENI. The CDR3 totals 16 residues. V lost 3 bases and J 4 bases, leaving 18 bases between the germline ends. In nucleotides, the CDR3 is TGTGCCAGCTCACCGATGGTTGGTGCATCGGTCTATGGCTACACCTTC. It codes for CASSPMVGASVYGYTF. Complete variable domain (other parts from reference TRBV18 and TRBJ1-2): NAGVMQNPRHLVRRRGQEARLRCSPMKGHSHVYWYRQLPEEGLKFMVYLQKENIIDESGMPKERFSAEFPKEGPSILRIQQVVRGDSAAYFCASSPMVGASVYGYTFGSGTRLTVV.

The CDR3 region is CASSFRTVWEQYF. CDR3 DNA: TGTGCCAGCAGCTTTAGGACGGTCTGGGAGCAGTACTTC. The gene calls are TRBV7-2 and TRBJ2-7; D remains ambiguous. The V end was cut by 3 bases, the J end by 7 bases, with 13 bases between. Per the germline V gene, CDR1 is SGHTA and CDR2 is FQGNSA. CDR3 size: 13 residues.

The chain has TRBV5-1 and TRBJ2-1, with no clear D. V was trimmed by 6 bases and J by 4 bases, leaving 26 bases between them. The CDR3 has 18 amino acids. Germline assignment: CDR1 SGHRS and CDR2 YFSETQ. CDR3 DNA: TGCGCCAGCAAGTTGGAGCAGTCTAACCCATTGTTTTACAATGAGCAGTTCTTC. Encoded protein: CASKLEQSNPLFYNEQFF.

The chain employs TRBV19 and TRBJ2-7; the match to TRBD1 covers 10 bases. Germline CDR1 LNHDA, CDR2 SQIVND (reference sequence). V shed 8 bases and J 5 bases; nucleotides not matched to a gene: 9. CDR3 length: 14 amino acids. The CDR3 nucleotides are TGTGCCAGTCGACTAGCAGGGACAGGGGACGAGCAGTACTTC. It is translated as CASRLAGTGDEQYF.

This clone was picked up a small number of times. This chain joins TRBV7-9 and TRBJ1-2, with D unclear. V lost 8 bases to trimming and J lost 1 base, with 23 bases between them. The germline V gene has CDR1 SEHNR and CDR2 FQNEAQ (reference sequence). There are 17 residues in the CDR3. CDR3 sequence: CASLPHRTDLLNYGYTF. The CDR3, as DNA: TGTGCCAGCTTACCTCACCGCACAGACTTACTTAACTATGGCTACACCTTC.

The chain couples TRBV9 to TRBJ2-2; D is unresolved. Trimming cost V 3 bases and J 1 base, with 10 bases left between them. Per the germline V gene, CDR1 is SGDLS and CDR2 is YYNGEE. The CDR3 has 15 residues. CDR3 nucleotide sequence: TGTGCCAGCAGCGGAGACCCTTGGAACACCGGGGAGCTGTTTTTT. Its translation is CASSGDPWNTGELFF.

Of note for this clone: Other DNA sequences in this specimen translate into the identical CDR3. This rearrangement joins TRBV7-9 to TRBJ2-1; the match to TRBD2 covers 11 bases. This CDR3 has 13 amino acids. Germline V gene data show CDR1 as SEHNR and CDR2 as FQNEAQ (reference sequence). J lost 7 bases, V lost 6 bases, and 2 bases had no gene match. The CDR3 sequence is CASSLAGGNEQFF. The CDR3 DNA reads TGTGCCAGCAGTCTAGCGGGGGGAAATGAGCAGTTCTTC.

The rearrangement links TRBV5-1 to TRBJ1-4; the D is unclear. The CDR3 spans 15 residues. V was cut by 0 bases and J by 0 bases, with 6 bases left in between. CDR1 and CDR2 (germline): SGHRS, YFSETQ. The CDR3 region is CASSLDRATNEKLFF. CDR3 DNA: TGCGCCAGCAGCTTGGACAGAGCAACTAATGAAAAACTGTTTTTT.

CDR3 coding DNA: TGTGCCAGCTCACCCAACAGGGGGGAGACCCAGTACTTC. Its translation: CASSPNRGETQYF. The genes are TRBV18 and TRBJ2-5; TRBD1 matches 8 bases. The CDR3 is 13 residues long. Germline V CDR1 and CDR2: KGHSH, LQKENI. V trimming: 3 bases; J trimming: 5 bases; junction bases outside the gene matches: 2.

The rearrangement links TRBV5-4 to TRBJ1-1, with D perhaps matching TRBD1 (6 bases). CDR1 is SGHNT and CDR2 is YYREEE in the germline V gene (reference sequence). CDR3 length: 13 residues. The V end was cut by 0 bases, the J end by 4 bases, with 7 bases between. This CDR3 reads CASSLEQGTEAFF. Written as DNA, the CDR3 is TGTGCCAGCAGCTTGGAACAGGGCACTGAAGCTTTCTTT.

This chain uses TRBV11-3 with TRBJ2-7; TRBD1 aligns across 8 bases. The CDR3 runs to 15 residues. J gave up 0 bases and V 4 bases, and 5 bases lay outside the gene matches. Germline loops: CDR1 SGHNT, CDR2 YENEEA. The CDR3 here is CASSSGQASSYEQYF. The CDR3 DNA follows: TGTGCCAGCAGCTCGGGACAGGCTAGCTCCTACGAGCAGTACTTC.

The chain couples TRBV5-1 to TRBJ1-5, with D maybe TRBD1 (6 bases). The ends were cut back, 4 bases at V and 5 bases at J, with 13 bases in the middle. Germline V gene lookup returns CDR1 SGHRS and CDR2 YFSETQ. The CDR3 runs 14 residues. CDR3 sequence: CASSQGGADQPQHF. The CDR3 DNA reads TGCGCCAGCAGCCAAGGGGGTGCTGATCAGCCCCAGCATTTT.

In its sample, this clone was seen once. V usage is TRBV13 and J usage is TRBJ2-5, with TRBD2 identical over 10 bases. Germline loops: CDR1 PRHDT, CDR2 FYEKMQ (reference sequence). There are 16 residues in the CDR3. Trimming cost V 3 bases and J 1 base; bases outside gene matches: 5. CDR3 sequence (DNA): TGTGCCAGCAGCTTTCGCCTAGCGGGAGCCCAAGAGACCCAGTACTTC. It translates to CASSFRLAGAQETQYF.

This chain uses TRBV2 with TRBJ1-6, with D perhaps TRBD1 (6 bases). This CDR3 is 16 amino acids long. Germline CDR1 reads SNHLY; CDR2 reads FYNNEI. V dropped 6 bases and J dropped 6 bases, with 18 bases sitting between them. DNA of the CDR3: TGTGCCAGCAGCCCCCAGGACAGCCAGAGTAATTCACCCCTCCACTTT. This gives the protein CASSPQDSQSNSPLHF.

V gene TRBV29-1 combines with J gene TRBJ1-4; possibly TRBD1 for D (6 bases). The CDR3 sequence is 14 residues long. Per germline, CDR1 SQVTM and CDR2 ANQGSEA. V was shortened by 6 bases and J by 2 bases, with 13 bases between the two germline ends. The CDR3 bases are TGCAGCGTGGCGCACAGGGAGACTAATGAAAAACTGTTTTTT. Its translation: CSVAHRETNEKLFF.